This entry lists 11 T cell receptor beta chains sequenced from one sample in a study of blood T cell repertoires in COVID-19. Clones were read by immunoSEQ multiplex PCR, and TCRdb kept only the in-frame ones, dropping some. The repertoire holds around 71,000 clones, with approximately 83% as singletons. Specimen: peripheral blood. The receptors shown here come from a man aged 25-45 years with COVID-19, enrolled during active disease.

The V gene is TRBV5-1, the J gene TRBJ1-2; 9 nucleotides agree with TRBD1. Germline CDR1 SGHRS, CDR2 YFSETQ. This CDR3 is 18 amino acids long. V lost 1 base, J lost 1 base, and 11 bases stayed unmatched. CDR3 in amino acids: CASSLRTGEPFVNYGYTF. In DNA form, the CDR3 reads TGCGCCAGCAGCTTGAGGACAGGGGAACCTTTCGTTAACTATGGCTACACCTTC.

The chain couples TRBV28 to TRBJ1-5; 10 bases align to TRBD1. CDR3 length equals 17 residues. With 5 bases clipped from V and 0 bases from J, the junction kept 7 bases outside the gene matches. Per germline, CDR1 MDHEN and CDR2 SYDVKM. The CDR3 loop reads CASSGRDRGSSNQPQHF. The CDR3 region has the DNA TGTGCCAGCAGTGGGCGGGACAGGGGTTCTAGCAATCAGCCCCAGCATTTT.

This clone appeared many times. The chain recombines TRBV2 with TRBJ1-2, with a weak D call TRBD1 (6 bases). This CDR3 contains 12 residues. Trimming took off 7 bases at V and 6 bases at J, with 12 bases between the two ends. The V gene's germline CDR1 is SNHLY and CDR2 FYNNEI. The CDR3 DNA is TGTGCCAGCAACAGGGAAGTGGATGGCTACACCTTC. As protein: CASNREVDGYTF. Looking up the rest from reference TRBV2 and TRBJ1-2 gives the full variable domain: EPEVTQTPSHQVTQMGQEVILRCVPISNHLYFYWYRQILGQKVEFLVSFYNNEISEKSEIFDDQFSVERPDGSNFTLKIRSTKLEDSAMYFCASNREVDGYTFGSGTRLTVV.

The rearrangement links TRBV7-2 to TRBJ1-5, with 7 bases identical to TRBD1. Germline lookup yields CDR1 SGHTA and CDR2 FQGNSA. Germline trimming cut 1 base from V and 1 base from J; bases unmatched to any gene: 4. The CDR3 covers 16 residues. The DNA of the CDR3 is TGTGCCAGCAGCTTAGGCAGGGGGGCAAGCAATCAGCCCCAGCATTTT. Protein product: CASSLGRGASNQPQHF. Based on the CDR3 plus reference TRBV7-2 and TRBJ1-5, the full variable domain is GAGVSQSPSNKVTEKGKDVELRCDPISGHTALYWYRQSLGQGLEFLIYFQGNSAPDKSGLPSDRFSAERTGGSVSTLTIQRTQQEDSAVYLCASSLGRGASNQPQHFGDGTRLSIL.

This clone was picked up one time. The rearrangement uses TRBV6-2 or TRBV6-3 and TRBJ2-1; D is possibly TRBD2 (6 bases). This CDR3 is built from 18 residues. Deletions cut 5 bases from V and 6 bases from J, with 26 bases between. From germline, CDR1 is MNHEY and CDR2 SVGEGT. The CDR3 is CASSGPYSGPGIPNEQFF. CDR3 nucleotides: TGTGCCAGCAGTGGTCCCTATAGCGGCCCAGGGATCCCCAATGAGCAGTTCTTC.

This chain connects TRBV9 to TRBJ1-1, with a possible D match to TRBD1 (5 bases). V was cut by 4 bases and J by 0 bases, with 13 bases left in between. The CDR3 runs 15 residues. CDR1 and CDR2 (germline): SGDLS, YYNGEE. This CDR3 reads CASSSPQGLNTEAFF. CDR3 DNA: TGTGCCAGCAGCTCCCCTCAGGGTCTGAACACTGAAGCTTTCTTT. The full variable domain, its missing parts supplied by reference TRBV9 and TRBJ1-1, is DSGVTQTPKHLITATGQRVTLRCSPRSGDLSVYWYQQSLDQGLQFLIQYYNGEERAKGNILERFSAQQFPDLHSELNLSSLELGDSALYFCASSSPQGLNTEAFFGQGTRLTVV.

The rearrangement uses TRBV5-1 and TRBJ1-1; 7 bases are a match to TRBD1. CDR3 length equals 13 residues. CDR1 is SGHRS and CDR2 is YFSETQ in the germline V gene. The V segment lost 4 bases and the J segment 7 bases; nucleotides outside the gene matches: 7. CDR3 coding DNA: TGCGCCAGCAGCCCTGGACAGGCCTTTGAAGCTTTCTTT. This gives the protein CASSPGQAFEAFF.

The rearrangement uses TRBV12-3 or TRBV12-4 and TRBJ1-3; D is uncertain. V dropped 2 bases and J dropped 4 bases, with 6 bases sitting between them. CDR3 length: 13 residues. The CDR3 protein is CASSLYQGNTIYF. The DNA for the CDR3 is TGTGCCAGCAGTTTATATCAGGGAAACACCATATATTTT.

By share, this clone counts as medium-sized. The CDR3 reads CASSLGTSGELFF. CDR3 nucleotide sequence: TGTGCCAGTAGTCTCGGGACATCCGGGGAGCTGTTTTTT. The V and J genes are TRBV19 and TRBJ2-2; a possible D gene is TRBD1 (6 bases). The germline V gene encodes CDR1 LNHDA and CDR2 SQIVND (reference sequence). The CDR3 totals 13 residues. The V and J ends lost 5 bases and 6 bases respectively, with 10 bases between them.

This chain uses TRBV4-3 with TRBJ2-1; possible D gene TRBD1, 7 bases. This CDR3 is built from 16 residues. Germline-derived CDR1 and CDR2 are LGHNA and YSLEER. V lost 2 bases and J lost 4, with 15 bases in between. CDR3 protein: CASSQFGPGGYNEQFF. The CDR3 DNA reads TGCGCCAGCAGCCAATTTGGGCCAGGGGGGTACAATGAGCAGTTCTTC.

The chain carries TRBV5-1 and TRBJ2-7; 8 bases map to TRBD1. The CDR3 runs to 15 residues. The germline CDR1 and CDR2 sequences are SGHRS and YFSETQ. V shed 3 bases and J 6 bases; nucleotides not matched to a gene: 11. The CDR3 here is CASSSPDRGRPEQYF. CDR3 in DNA: TGCGCCAGCAGCTCGCCCGACAGGGGCCGACCCGAGCAGTACTTC.